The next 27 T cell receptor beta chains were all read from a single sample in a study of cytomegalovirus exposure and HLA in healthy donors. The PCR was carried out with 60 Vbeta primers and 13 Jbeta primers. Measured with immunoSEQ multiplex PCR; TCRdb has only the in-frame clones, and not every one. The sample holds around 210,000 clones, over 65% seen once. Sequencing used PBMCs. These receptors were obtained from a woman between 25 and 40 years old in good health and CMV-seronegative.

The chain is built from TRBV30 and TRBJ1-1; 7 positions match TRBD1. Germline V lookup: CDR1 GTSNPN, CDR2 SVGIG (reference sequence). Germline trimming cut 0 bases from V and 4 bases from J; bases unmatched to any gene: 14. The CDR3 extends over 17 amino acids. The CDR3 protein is CAWSVLRMRQGRTEAFF. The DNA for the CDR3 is TGTGCCTGGAGTGTATTACGAATGAGACAGGGACGCACTGAAGCTTTCTTT.

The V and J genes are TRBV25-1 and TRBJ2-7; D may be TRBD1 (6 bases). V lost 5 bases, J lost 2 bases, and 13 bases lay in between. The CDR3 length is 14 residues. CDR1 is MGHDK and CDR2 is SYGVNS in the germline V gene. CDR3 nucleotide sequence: TGTGCCAGCAGTACTAGACAGGACCCCTACGAGCAGTACTTC. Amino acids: CASSTRQDPYEQYF.

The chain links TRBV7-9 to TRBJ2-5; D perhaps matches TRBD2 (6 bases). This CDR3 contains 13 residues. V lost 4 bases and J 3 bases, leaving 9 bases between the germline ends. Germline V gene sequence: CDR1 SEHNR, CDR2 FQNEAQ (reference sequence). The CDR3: CASSSPGEETQYF. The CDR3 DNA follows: TGTGCCAGCAGCTCACCGGGGGAAGAGACCCAGTACTTC. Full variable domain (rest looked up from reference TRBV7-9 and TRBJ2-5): DTGVSQNPRHKITKRGQNVTFRCDPISEHNRLYWYRQTLGQGPEFLTYFQNEAQLEKSRLLSDRFSAERPKGSFSTLEIQRTEQGDSAMYLCASSSPGEETQYFGPGTRLLVL.

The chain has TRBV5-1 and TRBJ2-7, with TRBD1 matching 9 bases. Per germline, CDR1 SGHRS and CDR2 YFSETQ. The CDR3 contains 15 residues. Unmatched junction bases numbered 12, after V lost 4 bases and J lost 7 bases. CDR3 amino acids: CASSPSGTGSGEQYF. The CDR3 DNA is TGCGCCAGCAGCCCGTCCGGGACAGGGTCGGGGGAGCAGTACTTC.

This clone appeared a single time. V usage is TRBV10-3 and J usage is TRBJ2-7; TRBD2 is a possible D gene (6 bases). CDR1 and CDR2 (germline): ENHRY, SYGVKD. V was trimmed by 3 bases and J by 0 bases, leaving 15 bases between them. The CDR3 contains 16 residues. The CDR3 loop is CAISEYGTGSSYEQYF. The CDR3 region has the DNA TGTGCCATCAGTGAATACGGGACCGGGAGCTCCTACGAGCAGTACTTC.

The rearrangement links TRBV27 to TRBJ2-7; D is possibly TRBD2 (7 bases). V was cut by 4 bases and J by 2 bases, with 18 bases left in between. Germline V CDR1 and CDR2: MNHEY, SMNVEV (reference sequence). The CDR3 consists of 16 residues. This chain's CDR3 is CASSSSPRGPPYEQYF. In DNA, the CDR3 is TGTGCCAGCAGTTCTTCCCCGCGGGGGCCCCCCTACGAGCAGTACTTC.

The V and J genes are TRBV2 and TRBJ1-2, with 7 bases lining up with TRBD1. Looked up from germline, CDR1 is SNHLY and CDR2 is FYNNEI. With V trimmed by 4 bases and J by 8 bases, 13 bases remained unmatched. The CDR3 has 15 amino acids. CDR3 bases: TGTGCCAGCAGTGGTGGAGGGACAGCTAGGCTAGGCTACACCTTC. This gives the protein CASSGGGTARLGYTF.

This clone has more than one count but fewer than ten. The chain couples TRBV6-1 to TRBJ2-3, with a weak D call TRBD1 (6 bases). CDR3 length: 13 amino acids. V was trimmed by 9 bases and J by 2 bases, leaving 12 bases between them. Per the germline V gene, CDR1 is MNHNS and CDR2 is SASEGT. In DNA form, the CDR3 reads TGTGCCAGTCTCCGGGACACCACAGATACGCAGTATTTT. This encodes CASLRDTTDTQYF.

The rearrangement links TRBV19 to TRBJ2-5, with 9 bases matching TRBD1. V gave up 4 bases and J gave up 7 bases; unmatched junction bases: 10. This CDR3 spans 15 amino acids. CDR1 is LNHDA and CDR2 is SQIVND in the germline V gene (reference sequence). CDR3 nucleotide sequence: TGTGCCAGTAGTACTCGGGACAGGGAGCATGGGACCCAGTACTTC. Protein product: CASSTRDREHGTQYF.

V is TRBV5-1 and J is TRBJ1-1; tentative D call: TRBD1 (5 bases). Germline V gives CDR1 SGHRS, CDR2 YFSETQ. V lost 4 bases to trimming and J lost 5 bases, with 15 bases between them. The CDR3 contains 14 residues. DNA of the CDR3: TGCGCCAGCAGCCTCTCGGGGGGAGGAACTGAAGCTTTCTTT. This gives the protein CASSLSGGGTEAFF.

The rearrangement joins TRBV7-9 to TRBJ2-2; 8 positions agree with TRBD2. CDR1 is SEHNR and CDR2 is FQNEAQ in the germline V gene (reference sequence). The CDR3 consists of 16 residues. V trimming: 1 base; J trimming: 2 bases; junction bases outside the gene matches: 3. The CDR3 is CASSLGLAHNTGELFF. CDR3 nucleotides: TGTGCCAGCAGCTTAGGACTAGCGCACAACACCGGGGAGCTGTTTTTT.

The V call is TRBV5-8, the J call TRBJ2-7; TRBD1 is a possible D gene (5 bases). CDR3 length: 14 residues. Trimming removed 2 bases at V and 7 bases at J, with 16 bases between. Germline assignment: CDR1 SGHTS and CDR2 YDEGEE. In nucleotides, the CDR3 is TGTGCCAGCAGCTTTAGGGCAGGGTCGCGGGAGCAGTACTTC. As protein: CASSFRAGSREQYF.

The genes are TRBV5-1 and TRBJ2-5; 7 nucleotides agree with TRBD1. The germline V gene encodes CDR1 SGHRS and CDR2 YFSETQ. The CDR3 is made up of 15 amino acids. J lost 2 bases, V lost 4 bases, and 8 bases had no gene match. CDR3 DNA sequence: TGCGCCAGCAGCCCCACTGACAGGGTACAAGAGACCCAGTACTTC. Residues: CASSPTDRVQETQYF.

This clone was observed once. DNA of the CDR3: TGTGCCTGGAGTGTGAGTTCCGGGGTGGGGCAGTACTTC. Translating it yields CAWSVSSGVGQYF. The chain links TRBV30 to TRBJ2-7, with TRBD2 as a possible D gene (5 bases). This CDR3 has 13 amino acids. V lost 0 bases to trimming and J lost 9 bases, with 15 bases between them. In germline, CDR1 is GTSNPN, CDR2 SVGIG (reference sequence). Full variable domain (outside the CDR3, taken from reference TRBV30 and TRBJ2-7): SQTIHQWPATLVQPVGSPLSLECTVEGTSNPNLYWYRQAAGRGLQLLFYSVGIGQISSEVPQNLSASRPQDRQFILSSKKLLLSDSGFYLCAWSVSSGVGQYFGPGTRLTVT.

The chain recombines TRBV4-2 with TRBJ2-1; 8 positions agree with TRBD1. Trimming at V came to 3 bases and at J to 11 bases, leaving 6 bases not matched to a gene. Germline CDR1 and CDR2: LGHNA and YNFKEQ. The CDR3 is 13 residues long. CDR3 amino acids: CASSQGTGYQQFF. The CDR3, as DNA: TGTGCCAGCAGCCAGGGGACAGGCTATCAGCAGTTCTTC.

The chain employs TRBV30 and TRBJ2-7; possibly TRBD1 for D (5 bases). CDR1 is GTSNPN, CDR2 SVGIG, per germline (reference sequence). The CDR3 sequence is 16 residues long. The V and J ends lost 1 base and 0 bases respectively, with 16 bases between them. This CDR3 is CAWSDPLTASSYEQYF. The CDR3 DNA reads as TGTGCCTGGAGTGACCCCTTGACAGCTAGCTCCTACGAGCAGTACTTC.

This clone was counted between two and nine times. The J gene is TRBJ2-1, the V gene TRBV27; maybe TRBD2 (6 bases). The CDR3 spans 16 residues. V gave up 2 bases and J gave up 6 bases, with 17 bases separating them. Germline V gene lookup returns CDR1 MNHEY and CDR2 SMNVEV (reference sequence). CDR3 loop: CASSLRVREIGNEQFF. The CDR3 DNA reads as TGTGCCAGCAGTTTACGGGTCCGGGAGATCGGCAATGAGCAGTTCTTC.

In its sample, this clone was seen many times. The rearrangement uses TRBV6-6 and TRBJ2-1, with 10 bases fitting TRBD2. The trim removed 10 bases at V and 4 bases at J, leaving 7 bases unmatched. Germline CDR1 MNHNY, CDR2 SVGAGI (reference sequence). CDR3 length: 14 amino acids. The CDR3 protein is CATSGRGGYNEQFF. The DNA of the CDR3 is TGTGCCACCAGCGGGAGGGGAGGGTACAATGAGCAGTTCTTC.

The CDR3 coding sequence is TGTGCCAGCAGCCAGACAGGTGGGGTGGACGGAAACACCATATATTTT. This codes for CASSQTGGVDGNTIYF. The rearrangement links TRBV7-9 to TRBJ1-3; TRBD1 is a possible D gene (6 bases). There are 16 residues in the CDR3. CDR1 and CDR2 from the germline V gene are SEHNR and FQNEAQ (reference sequence). V lost 5 bases, J lost 4 bases, and 18 bases lay in between.

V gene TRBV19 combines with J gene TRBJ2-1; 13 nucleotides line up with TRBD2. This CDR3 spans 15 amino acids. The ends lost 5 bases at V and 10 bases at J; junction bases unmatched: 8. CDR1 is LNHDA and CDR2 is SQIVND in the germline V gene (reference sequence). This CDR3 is CASSSTSGGAKEQFF. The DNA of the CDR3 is TGTGCCAGTAGTTCAACTAGCGGGGGGGCTAAAGAGCAGTTCTTC. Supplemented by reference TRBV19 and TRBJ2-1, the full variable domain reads DGGITQSPKYLFRKEGQNVTLSCEQNLNHDAMYWYRQDPGQGLRLIYYSQIVNDFQKGDIAEGYSVSREKKESFPLTVTSAQKNPTAFYLCASSSTSGGAKEQFFGPGTRLTVL.

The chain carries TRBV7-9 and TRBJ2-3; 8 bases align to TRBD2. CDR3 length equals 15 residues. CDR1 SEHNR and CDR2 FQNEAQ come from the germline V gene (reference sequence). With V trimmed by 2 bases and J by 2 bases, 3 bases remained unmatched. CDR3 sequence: CASSLLAGFTDTQYF. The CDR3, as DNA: TGTGCCAGCAGCTTATTAGCGGGGTTCACAGATACGCAGTATTTT.

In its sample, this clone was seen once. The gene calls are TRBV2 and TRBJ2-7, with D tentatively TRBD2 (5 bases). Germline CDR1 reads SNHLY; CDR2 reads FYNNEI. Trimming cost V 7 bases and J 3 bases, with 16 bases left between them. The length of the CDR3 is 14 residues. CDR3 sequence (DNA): TGTGCCAGCATGGGAGAGCCTCAAGTCTACGAGCAGTACTTC. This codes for CASMGEPQVYEQYF.

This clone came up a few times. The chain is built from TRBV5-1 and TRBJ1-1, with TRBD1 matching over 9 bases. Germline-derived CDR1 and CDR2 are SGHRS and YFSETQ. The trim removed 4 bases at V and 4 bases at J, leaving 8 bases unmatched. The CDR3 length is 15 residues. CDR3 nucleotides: TGCGCCAGCAGCCCTTCACAGGGGGCGGGCACTGAAGCTTTCTTT. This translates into CASSPSQGAGTEAFF.

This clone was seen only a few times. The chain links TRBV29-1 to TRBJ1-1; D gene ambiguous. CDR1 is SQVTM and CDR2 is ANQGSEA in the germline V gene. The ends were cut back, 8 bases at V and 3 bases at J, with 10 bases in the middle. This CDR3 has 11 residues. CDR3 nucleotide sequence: TGCAGCACTACACCCTACACTGAAGCTTTCTTT. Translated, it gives CSTTPYTEAFF.

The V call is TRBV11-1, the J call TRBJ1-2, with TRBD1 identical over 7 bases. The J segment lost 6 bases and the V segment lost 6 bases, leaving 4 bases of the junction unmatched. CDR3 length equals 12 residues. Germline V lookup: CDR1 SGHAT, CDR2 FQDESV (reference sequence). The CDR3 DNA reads TGTGCCAGCAGACAGGGGTTCGATGGCTACACCTTC. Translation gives CASRQGFDGYTF. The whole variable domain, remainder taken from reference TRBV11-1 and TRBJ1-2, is EAEVAQSPRYKITEKSQAVAFWCDPISGHATLYWYRQILGQGPELLVQFQDESVVDDSQLPKDRFSAERLKGVDSTLKIQPAELGDSAMYLCASRQGFDGYTFGSGTRLTVV.

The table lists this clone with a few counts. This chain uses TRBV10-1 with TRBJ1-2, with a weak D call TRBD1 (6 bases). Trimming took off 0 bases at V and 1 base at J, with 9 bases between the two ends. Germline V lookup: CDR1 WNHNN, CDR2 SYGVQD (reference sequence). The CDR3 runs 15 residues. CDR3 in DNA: TGCGCCAGCAGTGAGTCCAGGACAGATAACTATGGCTACACCTTC. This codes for CASSESRTDNYGYTF.

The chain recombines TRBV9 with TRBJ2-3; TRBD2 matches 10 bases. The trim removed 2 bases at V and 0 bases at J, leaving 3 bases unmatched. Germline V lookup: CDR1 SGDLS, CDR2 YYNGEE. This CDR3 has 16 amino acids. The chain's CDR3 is CASSVLAGASTDTQYF. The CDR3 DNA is TGTGCCAGCAGCGTGCTAGCGGGGGCTAGCACAGATACGCAGTATTTT.